This T cell receptor (beta chain) derives from a study of read filtering for tumor transcriptome and immune sequencing. CDR1 is DFQATT and CDR2 is SNEGSKA in the germline V gene (reference sequence). V gave up 3 bases and J gave up 10 bases, with 18 bases separating them. The CDR3 is 13 amino acids. This clonotype was detected many times. The library was built from about 0.4 ug RNA with molecular barcoded adaptors for alpha/delta and beta/gamma chains. TCRdb ran MiXCR on the reads and lists one entry per CDR3 protein. The repertoire holds 60,000 or so distinct CDR3 sequences, roughly 20% seen once, with about a tenth in the top ten.

Sequenced input: a population of CD138-negative cells sorted from bone marrow. The clonotype was recovered from a donor aged 40 or older with multiple myeloma. The chain uses TRBV20-1 and TRBJ2-5; D possibly uses TRBD1 or TRBD2 (6 bases each). In DNA, the CDR3 is TGCAGTGCTAGGAACCGGGGGCCGCTGGGCCAGTACTTC. Its translation: CSARNRGPLGQYF.